This T cell receptor beta chain was documented in a study of OX40 agonist ivuxolimab in advanced cancers. Background for the entire study: The costimulatory receptor OX40 (CD134) was targeted by ivuxolimab, a fully human IgG2 agonistic monoclonal antibody. The purpose of peripheral TCRbeta sequencing was to test whether ivuxolimab changed TCR sequence diversity and led to clonal T-cell expansion. Prior anti-PD-1, anti-PD-L1 or anti-CTLA-4 therapy was permitted, and checkpoint inhibitors had been received by about two fifths of dose-escalation patients. The paper describes the monotherapy dose-escalation part (N = 52 patients) of the phase I trial of ivuxolimab. Three dose-escalation patients achieved partial responses, one with hepatocellular carcinoma and two with cutaneous melanoma. A male proportion of about 79% and a mean age of approximately 55 years, ranging from roughly 23 to 90, were recorded for the dose-escalation cohort. Of the approximately 50 dose-escalation patients, hepatocellular carcinoma was present in approximately 20, melanoma in around 15, renal cell carcinoma in 9 and head and neck cancer in 9. Intravenous ivuxolimab was administered to patients every 2 weeks at six dose levels: 0.01, 0.1, 0.3, 1.5, 3 and 10 mg/kg. On the study overall, not on this receptor specifically: Low levels of normalized T-cell clonal expansion were also shown by some nonresponding patients. On average, CD8+ T cells showed more expanded clones than CD4+ T cells after ivuxolimab. Partial responders in the 0.1-3.0 mg/kg groups had among the lowest normalized peripheral clonal expansion, especially among CD8+ T cells. Which antigens the clonally expanded peripheral T cells were specific for was not determined. At doses of 0.1 to 3.0 mg/kg, clonal expansion of both CD4+ and CD8+ T cells in blood was seen between baseline and week 6.

Genomic DNA was isolated from the sorted cells so that the TCRbeta CDR3 region could be sequenced. TCRbeta CDR3 regions were sequenced using the immunoSEQ Assay. The table was pulled from immuneACCESS by TCRdb, which kept in-frame rearrangements only. Such tables lose some clones; where checked, under half of the loss comes from unresolved V genes, and the rest has no known cause. For this sample there are around 84,000 clones; 84% appear just once. Roughly 0.53% of the sample goes to the ten largest clones. Patients with autoimmune disease history or receiving systemic immunosuppression were excluded from the trial. Peripheral blood for TCR sequencing was collected from all dose cohorts at baseline, on cycle 4 day 1, and on cycle 7 day 1. The samples were taken from a phase I, first-in-human, multicenter, open-label dose-escalation trial of ivuxolimab. Adults with locally advanced or metastatic melanoma, renal cell, hepatocellular, or head and neck squamous cell carcinoma were enrolled in the trial. CD4+ and CD8+ T cells were sorted separately from peripheral blood before TCR sequencing.

On this clone itself: It has no known antigen specificity. No quality values exist for individual bases; no much larger clone is one base distant.

This receptor was obtained from an adult with an advanced solid tumor such as melanoma, head and neck, liver or kidney cancer. Sample: CD4+ or CD8+ T cells sorted from blood, taken in a trial of the OX40 agonist ivuxolimab.

CDR3 protein: CASSSNLLAGAYNEQFF. The DNA sequence follows: TGTGCCAGCAGTTCTAACTTACTAGCGGGAGCCTACAATGAGCAGTTCTTC. The chain is encoded by TRBV28 joined to TRBJ2-1, with 11 bases matching TRBD2. The CDR3 spans 17 residues, from the cysteine through the phenylalanine. Only CDR3 DNA is held: 51 bases, read in frame from base 1. The junction shows trimming of 4 bases on V and 2 bases on J, and the gene matches do not reach 7 bases of it. CDR1 and CDR2, looked up from the germline V gene, are MDHEN and SYDVKM.